The entry below gives a single T cell receptor beta chain sequence along with its context. Study processing details: Amplifying reference gene primers gave estimates of nucleated cell counts. This table comes from immunoSEQ multiplex PCR, and its TCRdb copy is limited to in-frame clones, with some not included. That table is the source of V, J and clone size, and D and trimming were worked out from the DNA. The repertoire has about 170,000 clones, roughly 84% of them found once; the top ten carry 8% to 11%. The sample originates from a study of blood T cell repertoires in COVID-19. About the research overall: Some COVID-19 samples were acute and others convalescent; all came from the United States, Italy and Spain. In each case, the material was cDNA or gDNA derived from T cells, B-cell-depleted T cells, or PBMCs.

From germline, CDR1 is MDHEN and CDR2 SYDVKM. The CDR3 is made up of 15 amino acids. J gave up 9 bases and V 4 bases, and 10 bases lay outside the gene matches. Material: peripheral blood. The rearrangement joins TRBV28 to TRBJ2-1; 9 positions match TRBD1. The TCR originated in a woman of 80 years or more with active or convalescent COVID-19. Here the CDR3 DNA reads TGTGCCAGCAGTTCGCCGGGACAGGGAGTCGTTGAGCAGTTCTTC. Translation gives CASSSPGQGVVEQFF. Looking up the rest from reference TRBV28 and TRBJ2-1 gives the full variable domain: DVKVTQSSRYLVKRTGEKVFLECVQDMDHENMFWYRQDPGLGLRLIYFSYDVKMKEKGDIPEGYSVSREKKERFSLILESASTNQTSMYLCASSSPGQGVVEQFFGPGTRLTVL.